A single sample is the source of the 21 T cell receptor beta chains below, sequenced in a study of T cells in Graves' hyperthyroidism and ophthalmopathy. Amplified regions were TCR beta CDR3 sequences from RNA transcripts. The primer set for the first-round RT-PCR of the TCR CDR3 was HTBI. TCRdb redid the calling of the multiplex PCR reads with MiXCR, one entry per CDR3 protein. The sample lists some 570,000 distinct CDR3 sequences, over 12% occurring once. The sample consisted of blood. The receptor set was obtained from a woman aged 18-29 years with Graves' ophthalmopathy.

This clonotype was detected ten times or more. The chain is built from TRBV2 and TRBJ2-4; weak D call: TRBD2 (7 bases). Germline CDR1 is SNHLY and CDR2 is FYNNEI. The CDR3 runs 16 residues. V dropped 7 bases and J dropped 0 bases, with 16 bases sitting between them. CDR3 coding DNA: TGTGCCAGCACCCCAAGGGGGGGATCAGCCAAAAACATTCAGTACTTC. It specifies CASTPRGGSAKNIQYF.

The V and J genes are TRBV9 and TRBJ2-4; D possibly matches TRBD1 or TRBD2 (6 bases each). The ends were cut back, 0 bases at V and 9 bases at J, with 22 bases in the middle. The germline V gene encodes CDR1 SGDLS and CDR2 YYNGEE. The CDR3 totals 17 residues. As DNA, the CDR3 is TGTGCCAGCAGCGTAGAGCCCGGGGGCAGCCTAAGGAGCATTCAGTACTTC. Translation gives CASSVEPGGSLRSIQYF.

CDR3 region: CASKAYNPTNEKLFF. CDR3 nucleotide sequence: TGTGCCAGCAAGGCATATAACCCAACTAATGAAAAACTGTTTTTT. The chain combines TRBV27 with TRBJ1-4; D not resolved. Germline V gene lookup returns CDR1 MNHEY and CDR2 SMNVEV (reference sequence). V was pared by 7 bases and J by 0 bases, with 12 bases between. The CDR3 runs 15 residues. Complete variable domain (other parts from reference TRBV27 and TRBJ1-4): EAQVTQNPRYLITVTGKKLTVTCSQNMNHEYMSWYRQDPGLGLRQIYYSMNVEVTDKGDVPEGYKVSRKEKRNFPLILESPSPNQTSLYFCASKAYNPTNEKLFFGSGTQLSVL.

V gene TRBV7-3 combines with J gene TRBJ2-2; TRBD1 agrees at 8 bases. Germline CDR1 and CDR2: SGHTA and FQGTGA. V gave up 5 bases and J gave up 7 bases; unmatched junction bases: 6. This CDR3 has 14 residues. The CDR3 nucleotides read TGTGCCAGCAGCCGCACAGGGGGGAGCGGGGAGCTGTTTTTT. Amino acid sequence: CASSRTGGSGELFF.

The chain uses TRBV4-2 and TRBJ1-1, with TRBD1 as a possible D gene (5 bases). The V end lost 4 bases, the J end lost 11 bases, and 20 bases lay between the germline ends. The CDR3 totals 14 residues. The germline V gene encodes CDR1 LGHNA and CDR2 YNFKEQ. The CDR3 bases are TGTGCCAGCAGCCCCCCCCCGGGGCCACCGGGGGCTTTCTTT. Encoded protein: CASSPPPGPPGAFF.

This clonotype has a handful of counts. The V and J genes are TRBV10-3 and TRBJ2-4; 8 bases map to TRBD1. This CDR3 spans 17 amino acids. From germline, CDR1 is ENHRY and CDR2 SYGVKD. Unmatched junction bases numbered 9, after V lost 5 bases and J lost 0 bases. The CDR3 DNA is TGTGCCATCAGTCGGACAGGGTACCCTCCAGCCAAAAACATTCAGTACTTC. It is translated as CAISRTGYPPAKNIQYF.

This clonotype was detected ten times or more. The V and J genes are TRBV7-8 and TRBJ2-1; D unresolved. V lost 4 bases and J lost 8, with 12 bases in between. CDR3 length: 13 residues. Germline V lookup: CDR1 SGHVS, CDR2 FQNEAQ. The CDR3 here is CASSYLRRDEQFF. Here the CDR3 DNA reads TGTGCCAGCAGCTACCTACGACGTGATGAGCAGTTCTTC.

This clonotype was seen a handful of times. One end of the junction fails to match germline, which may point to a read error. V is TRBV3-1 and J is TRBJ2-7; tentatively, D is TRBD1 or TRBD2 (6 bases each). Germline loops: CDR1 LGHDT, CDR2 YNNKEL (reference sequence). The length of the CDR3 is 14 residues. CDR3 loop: CANSPHGGPYEQYF. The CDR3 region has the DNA TGTGCCAACAGCCCCCACGGGGGCCCCTACGAGCAGTACTTC.

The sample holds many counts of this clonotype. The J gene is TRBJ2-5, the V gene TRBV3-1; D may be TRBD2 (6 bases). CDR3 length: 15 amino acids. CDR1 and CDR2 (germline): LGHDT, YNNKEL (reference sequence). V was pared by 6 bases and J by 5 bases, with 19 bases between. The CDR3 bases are TGTGCCAGCAGTCCTCTGGCGGGGTACGGCGAGACCCAGTACTTC. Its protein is CASSPLAGYGETQYF.

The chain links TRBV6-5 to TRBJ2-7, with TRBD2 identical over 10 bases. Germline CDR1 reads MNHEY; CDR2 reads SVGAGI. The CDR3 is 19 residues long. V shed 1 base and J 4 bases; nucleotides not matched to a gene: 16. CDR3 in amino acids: CASSYWGINLAGEGYEQYF. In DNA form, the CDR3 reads TGTGCCAGCAGTTACTGGGGAATTAACCTAGCGGGAGAAGGATACGAGCAGTACTTC.

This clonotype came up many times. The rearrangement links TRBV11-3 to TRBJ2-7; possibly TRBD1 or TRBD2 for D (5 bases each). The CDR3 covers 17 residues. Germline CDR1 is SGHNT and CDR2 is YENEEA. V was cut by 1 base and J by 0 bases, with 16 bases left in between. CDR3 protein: CASSLGGWGQSSYEQYF. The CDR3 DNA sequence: TGTGCCAGCAGCTTAGGGGGGTGGGGCCAAAGCTCCTACGAGCAGTACTTC.

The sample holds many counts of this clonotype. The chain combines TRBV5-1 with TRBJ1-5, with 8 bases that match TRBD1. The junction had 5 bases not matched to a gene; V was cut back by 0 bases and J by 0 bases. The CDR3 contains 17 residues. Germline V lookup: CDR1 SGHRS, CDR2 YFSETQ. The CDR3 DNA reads TGCGCCAGCAGCTTGGGTGGGGGGACAGGTAGCAATCAGCCCCAGCATTTT. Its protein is CASSLGGGTGSNQPQHF. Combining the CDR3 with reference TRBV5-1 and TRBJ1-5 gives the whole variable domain KAGVTQTPRYLIKTRGQQVTLSCSPISGHRSVSWYQQTPGQGLQFLFEYFSETQRNKGNFPGRFSGRQFSNSRSEMNVSTLELGDSALYLCASSLGGGTGSNQPQHFGDGTRLSIL.

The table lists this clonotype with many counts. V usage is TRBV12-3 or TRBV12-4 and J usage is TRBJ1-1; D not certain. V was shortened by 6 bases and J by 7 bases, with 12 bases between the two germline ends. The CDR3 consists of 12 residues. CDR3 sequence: CASSQTEYEAFF. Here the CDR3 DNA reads TGTGCCAGCAGCCAAACAGAGTATGAAGCTTTCTTT.

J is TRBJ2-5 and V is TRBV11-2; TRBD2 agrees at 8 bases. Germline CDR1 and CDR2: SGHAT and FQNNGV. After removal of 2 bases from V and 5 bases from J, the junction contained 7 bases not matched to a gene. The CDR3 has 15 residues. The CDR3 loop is CASSLPRGGRETQYF. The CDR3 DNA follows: TGTGCCAGCAGCTTACCTCGGGGGGGACGGGAGACCCAGTACTTC.

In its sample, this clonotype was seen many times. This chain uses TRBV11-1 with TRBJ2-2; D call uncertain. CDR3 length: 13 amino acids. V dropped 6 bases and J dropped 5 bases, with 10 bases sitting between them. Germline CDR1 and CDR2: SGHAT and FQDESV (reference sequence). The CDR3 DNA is TGTGCCAGCAGTTTGAGAGGAACCGGGGAGCTGTTTTTT. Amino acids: CASSLRGTGELFF.

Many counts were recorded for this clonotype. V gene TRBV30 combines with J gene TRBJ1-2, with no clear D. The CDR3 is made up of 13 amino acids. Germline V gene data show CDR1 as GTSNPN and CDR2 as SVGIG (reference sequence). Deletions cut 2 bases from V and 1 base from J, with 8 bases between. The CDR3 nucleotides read TGTGCCTGGAGTATCATCTTTAACTATGGCTACACCTTC. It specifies CAWSIIFNYGYTF.

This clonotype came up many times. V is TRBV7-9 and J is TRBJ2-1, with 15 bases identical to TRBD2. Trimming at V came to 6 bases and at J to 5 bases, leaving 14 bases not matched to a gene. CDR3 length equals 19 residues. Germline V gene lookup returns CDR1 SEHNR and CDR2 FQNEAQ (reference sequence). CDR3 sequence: CASSSRTSGRGPINNEQFF. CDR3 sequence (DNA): TGTGCCAGCAGTTCTAGGACTAGCGGGAGGGGTCCGATAAACAATGAGCAGTTCTTC.

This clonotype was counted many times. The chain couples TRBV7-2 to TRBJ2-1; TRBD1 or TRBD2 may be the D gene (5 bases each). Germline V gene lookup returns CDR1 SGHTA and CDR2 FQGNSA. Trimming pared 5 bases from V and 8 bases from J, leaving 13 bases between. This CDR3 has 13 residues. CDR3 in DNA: TGTGCCAGCAGCCCTAGAGAGGGGTATGAGCAGTTCTTC. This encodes CASSPREGYEQFF.

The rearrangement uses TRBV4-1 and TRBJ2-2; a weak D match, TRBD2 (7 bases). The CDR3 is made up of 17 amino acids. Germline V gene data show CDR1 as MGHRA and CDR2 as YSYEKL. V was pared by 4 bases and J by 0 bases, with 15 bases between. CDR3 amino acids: CASSPRGGHSNTGELFF. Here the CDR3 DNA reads TGCGCCAGCAGCCCGAGGGGGGGGCATTCGAACACCGGGGAGCTGTTTTTT.

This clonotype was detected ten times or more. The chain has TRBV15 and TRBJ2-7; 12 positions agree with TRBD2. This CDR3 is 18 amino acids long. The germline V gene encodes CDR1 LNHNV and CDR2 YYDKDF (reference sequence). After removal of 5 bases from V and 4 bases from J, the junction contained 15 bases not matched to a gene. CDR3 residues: CATSPPTSSGRATYEQYF. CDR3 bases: TGTGCCACCAGCCCTCCCACCTCTAGCGGGAGGGCCACTTACGAGCAGTACTTC.

In DNA, the CDR3 is TGTGCCAGCAGTTACTTAAAACTACAGGATGAAGCTTTCTTT. Amino acid sequence: CASSYLKLQDEAFF. The chain is built from TRBV6-2 or TRBV6-3 and TRBJ1-1; D perhaps matches TRBD1 (5 bases). The CDR3 consists of 14 residues. CDR1 is MNHEY, CDR2 SVGEGT, per germline. The V end lost 1 base, the J end lost 7 bases, and 13 bases lay between the germline ends.